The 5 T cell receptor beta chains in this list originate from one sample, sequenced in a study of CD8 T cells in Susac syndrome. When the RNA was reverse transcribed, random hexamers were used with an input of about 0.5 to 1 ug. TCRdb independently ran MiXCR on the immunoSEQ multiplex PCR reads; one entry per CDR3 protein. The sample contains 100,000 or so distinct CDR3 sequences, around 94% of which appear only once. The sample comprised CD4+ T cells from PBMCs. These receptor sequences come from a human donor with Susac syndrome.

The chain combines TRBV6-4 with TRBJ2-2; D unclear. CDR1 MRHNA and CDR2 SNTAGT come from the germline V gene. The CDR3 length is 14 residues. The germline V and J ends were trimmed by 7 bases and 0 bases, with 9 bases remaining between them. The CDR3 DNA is TGTGCCAGCACCGAGTCGGCGAACACCGGGGAGCTGTTTTTT. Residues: CASTESANTGELFF.

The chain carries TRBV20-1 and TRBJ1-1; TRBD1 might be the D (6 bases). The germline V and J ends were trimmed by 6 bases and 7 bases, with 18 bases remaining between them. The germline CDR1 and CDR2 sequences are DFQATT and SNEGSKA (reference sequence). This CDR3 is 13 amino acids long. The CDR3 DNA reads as TGCAGTGCCCGAATCAGACAGGCGCTTGAAGCTTTCTTT. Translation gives CSARIRQALEAFF.

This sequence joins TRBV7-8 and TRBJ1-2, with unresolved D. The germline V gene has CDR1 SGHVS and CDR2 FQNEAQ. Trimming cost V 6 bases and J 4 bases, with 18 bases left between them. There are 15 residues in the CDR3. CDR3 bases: TGTGCCAGCAGTTCTACCGATATCTTTCTCTATGGCTACACCTTC. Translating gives CASSSTDIFLYGYTF. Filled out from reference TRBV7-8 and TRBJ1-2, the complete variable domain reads GAGVSQSPRYKVAKRGQDVALRCDPISGHVSLFWYQQALGQGPEFLTYFQNEAQLDKSGLPSDRFFAERPEGSVSTLKIQRTQQEDSAVYLCASSSTDIFLYGYTFGSGTRLTVV.

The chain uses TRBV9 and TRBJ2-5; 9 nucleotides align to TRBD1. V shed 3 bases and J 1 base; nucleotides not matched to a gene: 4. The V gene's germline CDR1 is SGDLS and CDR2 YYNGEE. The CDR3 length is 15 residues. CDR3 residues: CASSATGGPQETQYF. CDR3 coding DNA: TGTGCCAGCAGCGCTACAGGGGGCCCCCAAGAGACCCAGTACTTC.

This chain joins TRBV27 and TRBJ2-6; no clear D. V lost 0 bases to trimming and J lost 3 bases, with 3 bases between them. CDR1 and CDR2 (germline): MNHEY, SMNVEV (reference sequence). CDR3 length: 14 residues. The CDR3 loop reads CASSLSNGANVLTF. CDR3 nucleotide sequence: TGTGCCAGCAGTTTATCGAATGGGGCCAACGTCCTGACTTTC.